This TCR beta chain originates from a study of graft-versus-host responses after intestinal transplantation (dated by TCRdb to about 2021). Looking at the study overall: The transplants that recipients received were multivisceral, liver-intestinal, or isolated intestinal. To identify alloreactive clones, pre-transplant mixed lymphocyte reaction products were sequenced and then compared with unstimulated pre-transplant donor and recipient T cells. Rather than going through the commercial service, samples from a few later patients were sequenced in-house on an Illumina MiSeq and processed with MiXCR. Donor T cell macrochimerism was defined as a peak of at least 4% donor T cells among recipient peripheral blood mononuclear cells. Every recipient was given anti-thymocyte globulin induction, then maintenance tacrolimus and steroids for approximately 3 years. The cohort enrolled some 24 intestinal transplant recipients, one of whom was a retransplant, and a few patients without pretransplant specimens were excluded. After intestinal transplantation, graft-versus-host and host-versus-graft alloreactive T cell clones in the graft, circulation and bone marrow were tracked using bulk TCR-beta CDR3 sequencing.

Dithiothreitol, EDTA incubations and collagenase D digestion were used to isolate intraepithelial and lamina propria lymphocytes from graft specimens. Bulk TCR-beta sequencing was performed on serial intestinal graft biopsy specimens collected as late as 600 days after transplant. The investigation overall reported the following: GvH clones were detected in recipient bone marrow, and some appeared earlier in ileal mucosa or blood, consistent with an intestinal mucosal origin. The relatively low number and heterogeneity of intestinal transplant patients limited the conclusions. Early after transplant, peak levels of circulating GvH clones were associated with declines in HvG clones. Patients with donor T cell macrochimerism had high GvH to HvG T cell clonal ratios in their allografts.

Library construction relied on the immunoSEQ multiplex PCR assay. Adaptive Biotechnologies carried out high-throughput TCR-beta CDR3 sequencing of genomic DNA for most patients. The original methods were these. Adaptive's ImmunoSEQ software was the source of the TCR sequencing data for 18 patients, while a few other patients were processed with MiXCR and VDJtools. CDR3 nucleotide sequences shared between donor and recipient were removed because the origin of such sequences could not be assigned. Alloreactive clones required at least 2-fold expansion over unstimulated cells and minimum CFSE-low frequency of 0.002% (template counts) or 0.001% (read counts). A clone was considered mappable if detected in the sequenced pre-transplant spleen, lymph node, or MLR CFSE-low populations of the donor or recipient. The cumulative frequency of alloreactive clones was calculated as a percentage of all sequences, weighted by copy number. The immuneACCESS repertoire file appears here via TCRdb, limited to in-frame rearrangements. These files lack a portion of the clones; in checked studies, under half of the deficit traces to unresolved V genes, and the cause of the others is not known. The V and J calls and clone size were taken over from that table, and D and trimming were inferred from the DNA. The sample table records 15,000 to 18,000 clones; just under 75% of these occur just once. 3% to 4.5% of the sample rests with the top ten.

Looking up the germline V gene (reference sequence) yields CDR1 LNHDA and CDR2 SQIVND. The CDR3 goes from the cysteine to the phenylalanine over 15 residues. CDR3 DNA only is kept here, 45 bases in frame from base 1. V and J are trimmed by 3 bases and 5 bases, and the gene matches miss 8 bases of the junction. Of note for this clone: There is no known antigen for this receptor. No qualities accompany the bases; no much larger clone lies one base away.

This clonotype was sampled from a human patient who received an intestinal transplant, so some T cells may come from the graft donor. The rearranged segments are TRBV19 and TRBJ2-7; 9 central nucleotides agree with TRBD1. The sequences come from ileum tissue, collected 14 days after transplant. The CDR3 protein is CASSMKTGGYHEQYF. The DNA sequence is TGTGCCAGTAGTATGAAGACAGGGGGTTACCACGAGCAGTACTTC. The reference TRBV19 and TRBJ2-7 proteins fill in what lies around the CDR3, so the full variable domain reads DGGITQSPKYLFRKEGQNVTLSCEQNLNHDAMYWYRQDPGQGLRLIYYSQIVNDFQKGDIAEGYSVSREKKESFPLTVTSAQKNPTAFYLCASSMKTGGYHEQYFGPGTRLTVT.